This paragraph covers one T cell receptor (beta chain) sequence. This record comes from a study of blood T cell repertoires in COVID-19. Across the study: Samples came from the United States, Italy and Spain, spanning acute and convalescent COVID-19. T cells, B-cell-depleted T cells, or PBMCs supplied cDNA or gDNA.

CDR3 length: 15 amino acids. The J segment lost 3 bases and the V segment lost 4 bases, leaving 5 bases of the junction unmatched. The germline V gene encodes CDR1 SEHNR and CDR2 FQNEAQ (reference sequence). In the authors' workflow: The assay estimated nucleated cells by amplifying reference gene primers. Assay used: immunoSEQ multiplex PCR; TCRdb lists only in-frame clones, some missing. Clone size and V and J calls were adopted from that table, with D and trimming inferred from the DNA. The sample yields about 200,000 clones, nearly 90% seen once. The sequencing input was peripheral blood. This clonotype originated in a man in his sixties with active or convalescent COVID-19. J is TRBJ1-4 and V is TRBV7-9; TRBD1 matches at 7 bases. The CDR3 DNA follows: TGTGCCAGCAGCTGGAAGGGGGCAGCTAATGAAAAACTGTTTTTT. Amino acid sequence: CASSWKGAANEKLFF.